The 11 T cell receptor beta chains given below trace back to one sample, sequenced in a study of shared clonotypes between healthy human individuals. The assay was immunoSEQ multiplex PCR, and TCRdb's table has in-frame clones only and misses some. Here the sample spans about 2,200,000 clones, about 92% being singletons. CD45RO-negative cells were positively selected for CCR7, leaving out terminally differentiated effector memory CD45RA+ cells. Sequenced input: naive CD8+ T cells from PBMCs. These receptors all stem from a man younger than 35 in good health. Some clones in this sample may be carry-over from other donors' samples.

The rearrangement uses TRBV5-8 and TRBJ1-1; D gene uncertain. Germline CDR1 SGHTS, CDR2 YDEGEE. The CDR3 is 12 amino acids. Trimming cost V 4 bases and J 4 bases, with 8 bases left between them. Here the CDR3 reads CASSLGPTEAFF. CDR3 DNA: TGTGCCAGCAGCCTAGGCCCCACTGAAGCTTTCTTT.

The V gene is TRBV7-9, the J gene TRBJ2-3; 16 bases align to TRBD2. The CDR3 runs 16 residues. CDR1 and CDR2 from the germline V gene are SEHNR and FQNEAQ (reference sequence). V was pared by 5 bases and J by 11 bases, with 10 bases of the junction left unmatched. CDR3 DNA sequence: TGTGCCAGCAGCGCACCTCCGGGACTAGCGGGGGGGAAGCAGTATTTT. It yields the protein CASSAPPGLAGGKQYF. Drawing the rest from reference TRBV7-9 and TRBJ2-3, the complete variable domain is DTGVSQNPRHKITKRGQNVTFRCDPISEHNRLYWYRQTLGQGPEFLTYFQNEAQLEKSRLLSDRFSAERPKGSFSTLEIQRTEQGDSAMYLCASSAPPGLAGGKQYFGPGTRLTVL.

DNA of the CDR3: TGTGCCAGCAGCCCGCGGGACAGTCCAACTAATGAAAAACTGTTTTTT. Protein: CASSPRDSPTNEKLFF. The gene calls are TRBV7-8 and TRBJ1-4, with TRBD1 matching 7 bases. The CDR3 contains 16 residues. Germline CDR1 is SGHVS and CDR2 is FQNEAQ. Losses at the gene ends were 5 bases for V and 0 bases for J; bases not matched to a gene: 6.

V and J are TRBV27 and TRBJ2-1, with D tentatively TRBD1 or TRBD2 (5 bases each). V lost 1 base, J lost 9 bases, and 13 bases lay in between. CDR1 MNHEY and CDR2 SMNVEV come from the germline V gene (reference sequence). This CDR3 comprises 14 residues. The CDR3 DNA reads TGTGCCAGCAGTTTATTGGCCGGGACGCGTGAGCAGTTCTTC. Translated, it gives CASSLLAGTREQFF.

The chain has TRBV19 and TRBJ2-4, with 9 bases that match TRBD2. V trimming: 6 bases; J trimming: 4 bases; junction bases outside the gene matches: 10. Germline V gene data show CDR1 as LNHDA and CDR2 as SQIVND (reference sequence). The CDR3 consists of 16 residues. The CDR3 sequence is CASSPEVSGRKNIQYF. The CDR3 region has the DNA TGTGCCAGTAGCCCCGAGGTTAGCGGGAGAAAAAACATTCAGTACTTC.

The gene calls are TRBV28 and TRBJ1-5; the D gene is possibly TRBD1 (5 bases). CDR1 MDHEN and CDR2 SYDVKM come from the germline V gene. This CDR3 region has 15 residues. Trimming shortened V by 1 base and J by 7 bases, and 14 bases separated the two germline ends. CDR3 in amino acids: CASSLLGPSSQPQHF. Written as DNA, the CDR3 is TGTGCCAGCAGTTTATTGGGGCCCAGTAGCCAGCCCCAGCATTTT.

This clone is a singleton in its sample. Other DNA sequences in this specimen translate into the identical CDR3. The chain couples TRBV27 to TRBJ1-5; TRBD1 is a possible D gene (5 bases). Germline V gene data show CDR1 as MNHEY and CDR2 as SMNVEV (reference sequence). With 0 bases removed from V and 0 bases from J, the gap between germline ends came to 9 bases. The CDR3 totals 16 residues. CDR3 region: CASSLSGRYSNQPQHF. The CDR3 DNA follows: TGTGCCAGCAGTTTATCGGGACGGTATAGCAATCAGCCCCAGCATTTT.

This chain uses TRBV7-8 with TRBJ1-5; D gene unclear. The CDR3 loop spans 13 amino acids. Germline CDR1 reads SGHVS; CDR2 reads FQNEAQ. Deletions cut 6 bases from V and 1 base from J, with 7 bases between. The CDR3 loop is CASSSQSNQPQHF. The DNA for the CDR3 is TGTGCCAGCAGTTCACAGAGCAATCAGCCCCAGCATTTT.

V usage is TRBV19 and J usage is TRBJ1-1; TRBD1 aligns across 8 bases. There are 15 residues in the CDR3. With V trimmed by 6 bases and J by 4 bases, 10 bases remained unmatched. CDR1 and CDR2 (germline): LNHDA, SQIVND (reference sequence). The CDR3 loop reads CASSQLRGLGTEAFF. The CDR3 DNA sequence: TGTGCCAGTAGCCAACTCAGGGGGCTCGGCACTGAAGCTTTCTTT.

This clone was seen once. The chain recombines TRBV25-1 with TRBJ2-7; the D gene is possibly TRBD1 (6 bases). The CDR3 totals 15 residues. CDR1 and CDR2 from the germline V gene are MGHDK and SYGVNS. V lost 1 base to trimming and J lost 5 bases, with 15 bases between them. The CDR3 bases are TGTGCCAGCAGTGAATCGGCAGGGGCGAGAAACGAGCAGTACTTC. It encodes CASSESAGARNEQYF.

The rearrangement uses TRBV5-1 and TRBJ2-5; a possible D gene is TRBD2 (5 bases). There are 15 residues in the CDR3. Germline V CDR1 and CDR2: SGHRS, YFSETQ. V dropped 4 bases and J dropped 4 bases, with 17 bases sitting between them. CDR3 sequence reads: CASSPPVRGGETQYF. CDR3 nucleotide sequence: TGCGCCAGCAGCCCCCCAGTCCGTGGAGGAGAGACCCAGTACTTC.